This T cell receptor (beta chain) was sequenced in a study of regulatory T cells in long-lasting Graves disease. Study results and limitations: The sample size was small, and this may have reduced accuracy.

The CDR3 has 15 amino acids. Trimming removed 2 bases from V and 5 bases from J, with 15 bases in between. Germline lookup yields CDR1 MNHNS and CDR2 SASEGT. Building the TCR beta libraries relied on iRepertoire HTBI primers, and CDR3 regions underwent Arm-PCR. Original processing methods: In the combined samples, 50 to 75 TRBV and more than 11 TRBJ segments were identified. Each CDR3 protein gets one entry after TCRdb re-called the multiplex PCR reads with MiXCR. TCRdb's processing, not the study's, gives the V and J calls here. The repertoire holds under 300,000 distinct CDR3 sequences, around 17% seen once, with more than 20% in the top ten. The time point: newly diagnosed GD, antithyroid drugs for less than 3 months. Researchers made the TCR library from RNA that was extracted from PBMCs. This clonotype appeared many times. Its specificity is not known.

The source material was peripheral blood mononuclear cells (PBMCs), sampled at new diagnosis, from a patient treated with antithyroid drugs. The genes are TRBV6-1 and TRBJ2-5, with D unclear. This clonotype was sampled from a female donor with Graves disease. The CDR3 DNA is TGTGCCAGCAGTGAACTTCTCGGCTCCCAGGAGACCCAGTACTTC. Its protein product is CASSELLGSQETQYF.